The 32 T cell receptor beta chains presented below share a single source sample, sequenced in a study of blood T cell repertoires in COVID-19. Assay used: immunoSEQ multiplex PCR; TCRdb lists only in-frame clones, some missing. The table shows 250,000 to 400,000 clones, with roughly 84% occurring only once. Sequencing was performed on peripheral blood. The receptors were gathered from a man in his fifties or sixties with active or convalescent COVID-19.

The chain uses TRBV6-5 and TRBJ1-6; D is uncertain. The V gene lost 0 bases and the J gene lost 3 bases, with 9 bases spanning the gap. The CDR3 is 16 amino acids. The germline gives CDR1 MNHEY, CDR2 SVGAGI. The CDR3: CASSYSGGVYNSPLHF. DNA for the CDR3: TGTGCCAGCAGTTACTCGGGTGGAGTCTATAATTCACCCCTCCACTTT.

The V call is TRBV9, the J call TRBJ1-5, with a possible D match to TRBD1 (6 bases). The germline V gene encodes CDR1 SGDLS and CDR2 YYNGEE. V was shortened by 3 bases and J by 5 bases, with 12 bases between the two germline ends. CDR3 length: 14 residues. The CDR3 bases are TGTGCCAGCAGCGCGGACAGAGCCTATCAGCCCCAGCATTTT. Translation gives CASSADRAYQPQHF.

V is TRBV7-9 and J is TRBJ2-7; D not certain. Trimming cost V 5 bases and J 3 bases, with 17 bases left between them. This CDR3 is 15 amino acids long. CDR1 is SEHNR, CDR2 FQNEAQ, per germline (reference sequence). The CDR3 protein is CASSLLTDGDYEQYF. CDR3 in DNA: TGTGCCAGCAGCCTCCTTACCGACGGAGACTACGAGCAGTACTTC. Based on the CDR3 plus reference TRBV7-9 and TRBJ2-7, the full variable domain is DTGVSQNPRHKITKRGQNVTFRCDPISEHNRLYWYRQTLGQGPEFLTYFQNEAQLEKSRLLSDRFSAERPKGSFSTLEIQRTEQGDSAMYLCASSLLTDGDYEQYFGPGTRLTVT.

The CDR3 DNA sequence: TGCAGCGTAGCCGAGACAGGGGCCTACGAGCAGTACTTC. Protein product: CSVAETGAYEQYF. The V call is TRBV29-1, the J call TRBJ2-7, with TRBD1 matching over 8 bases. CDR1 and CDR2 from the germline V gene are SQVTM and ANQGSEA. The CDR3 extends over 13 amino acids. J gave up 2 bases and V 6 bases, and 6 bases lay outside the gene matches.

The table lists this clone with a count of one. The gene calls are TRBV28 and TRBJ1-1; D call uncertain. The V and J ends lost 5 bases and 6 bases respectively, with 16 bases between them. The CDR3 is made up of 14 amino acids. Per the germline V gene, CDR1 is MDHEN and CDR2 is SYDVKM. The CDR3 protein is CASSPRSGRAEAFF. DNA of the CDR3: TGTGCCAGCAGTCCTAGGTCCGGGAGGGCTGAAGCTTTCTTT.

The chain couples TRBV5-5 to TRBJ2-2; tentatively, D is TRBD2 (5 bases). Between the trimmed V and J ends, which lost 0 bases and 7 bases, there was a span of 13 bases. This CDR3 is built from 15 residues. Germline V gives CDR1 SGHKS, CDR2 YYEKEE (reference sequence). The CDR3 sequence is CASSLERLPYGELFF. The DNA of the CDR3 is TGTGCCAGCAGCTTGGAGCGGCTCCCATACGGGGAGCTGTTTTTT.

The rearrangement joins TRBV3-1 (or the pseudogene TRBV3-2) to TRBJ2-3, with TRBD2 as a possible D gene (5 bases). Trimming shortened V by 1 base and J by 4 bases, and 12 bases separated the two germline ends. CDR1 is LGHDT, CDR2 YNNKEL, per germline (reference sequence). The CDR3 covers 15 residues. The CDR3: CASSQVMGAADTQYF. CDR3 DNA: TGTGCCAGCAGCCAAGTTATGGGAGCGGCAGATACGCAGTATTTT.

The chain has TRBV6-1 and TRBJ2-3; 10 bases match TRBD2. CDR3 length: 17 amino acids. J lost 2 bases, V lost 1 base, and 6 bases had no gene match. Per the germline V gene, CDR1 is MNHNS and CDR2 is SASEGT. CDR3 sequence reads: CASSEGASGSYTDTQYF. The CDR3 bases are TGTGCCAGCAGTGAAGGGGCTAGCGGGAGTTACACAGATACGCAGTATTTT.

V gene TRBV6-6 combines with J gene TRBJ1-4, with TRBD1 as a possible D gene (6 bases). The CDR3 covers 13 residues. CDR1 and CDR2 from the germline V gene are MNHNY and SVGAGI (reference sequence). Trimming cost V 5 bases and J 5 bases, with 9 bases left between them. CDR3 in DNA: TGTGCCAGCAGTCCACAGGGAAATGAAAAACTGTTTTTT. Translation gives CASSPQGNEKLFF.

This chain uses TRBV24-1 with TRBJ2-1; no firm D call. The CDR3 is 13 amino acids. The V end lost 1 base, the J end lost 6 bases, and 6 bases lay between the germline ends. From germline, CDR1 is KGHDR and CDR2 SFDVKD. CDR3 bases: TGTGCCACCAGTGATTTTCCGGTCAATGAGCAGTTCTTC. Amino acid sequence: CATSDFPVNEQFF.

In its sample, this clone was seen a few times. The chain combines TRBV6-5 with TRBJ1-6; TRBD1 agrees at 11 bases. The CDR3 runs to 15 residues. V shed 4 bases and J 11 bases; nucleotides not matched to a gene: 7. In germline, CDR1 is MNHEY, CDR2 SVGAGI. The CDR3 bases are TGTGCCAGCAGTTTGGCGGGACAGGGGGGGGCACCCCTCCACTTT. Its translation: CASSLAGQGGAPLHF.

This chain links TRBV9 with TRBJ1-6; D call uncertain. Trimming removed 2 bases from V and 7 bases from J, with 19 bases in between. The germline V gene encodes CDR1 SGDLS and CDR2 YYNGEE. The CDR3 totals 17 residues. In DNA form, the CDR3 reads TGTGCCAGCAGCGTCAATAAGGAGGGCTCCCCGAATTCACCCCTCCACTTT. It specifies CASSVNKEGSPNSPLHF. Filled out from reference TRBV9 and TRBJ1-6, the complete variable domain reads DSGVTQTPKHLITATGQRVTLRCSPRSGDLSVYWYQQSLDQGLQFLIQYYNGEERAKGNILERFSAQQFPDLHSELNLSSLELGDSALYFCASSVNKEGSPNSPLHFGNGTRLTVT.

The V and J genes are TRBV6-4 and TRBJ1-5, with 8 bases that match TRBD1. CDR1 and CDR2 from the germline V gene are MRHNA and SNTAGT. Trimming removed 10 bases from V and 0 bases from J; junction bases left unmatched: 14. CDR3 size: 17 residues. The chain's CDR3 is CANVGQGHTHSNQPQHF. DNA of the CDR3: TGTGCCAACGTCGGACAGGGCCATACACATAGCAATCAGCCCCAGCATTTT.

The chain is built from TRBV5-1 and TRBJ2-5, with 8 bases lining up with TRBD2. The V and J ends lost 0 bases and 1 base, in that order; junction bases with no gene match: 5. Germline V gene data show CDR1 as SGHRS and CDR2 as YFSETQ. The CDR3 sequence is 16 residues long. CDR3: CASSLGLAIPQETQYF. Written as DNA, the CDR3 is TGCGCCAGCAGCTTGGGACTAGCGATTCCCCAAGAGACCCAGTACTTC.

The chain links TRBV7-9 to TRBJ2-1, with D tentatively TRBD2 (6 bases). Germline V gives CDR1 SEHNR, CDR2 FQNEAQ (reference sequence). The CDR3 sequence is 16 residues long. Between the trimmed V and J ends, which lost 5 bases and 4 bases, there was a span of 18 bases. DNA for the CDR3: TGTGCCAGCAGCCCAGTAGGGGCGGGGCCTTACAATGAGCAGTTCTTC. It yields the protein CASSPVGAGPYNEQFF.

The chain employs TRBV28 and TRBJ2-1, with TRBD1 identical over 11 bases. With 4 bases clipped from V and 10 bases from J, the junction kept 9 bases outside the gene matches. Germline values: CDR1 MDHEN, CDR2 SYDVKM. This CDR3 spans 15 amino acids. The CDR3 bases are TGTGCCAGCAGTTCCCCGGGACAGGGGGTTGGCGAGCAGTTCTTC. Translating it yields CASSSPGQGVGEQFF.

The table lists this clone with a count of one. The chain employs TRBV6-5 and TRBJ2-7; possibly TRBD2 for D (6 bases). The CDR3 totals 14 residues. Trimming cost V 8 bases and J 0 bases, with 14 bases left between them. Looked up from germline, CDR1 is MNHEY and CDR2 is SVGAGI. Written as DNA, the CDR3 is TGTGCCAGCGCCGGTATAGCGGCCTCCTACGAGCAGTACTTC. It is translated as CASAGIAASYEQYF.

Only one count was recorded for this clone. The V and J genes are TRBV6-6 and TRBJ1-5, with 11 bases lining up with TRBD1. The CDR3 has 20 residues. V shed 6 bases, J shed 2 bases, and the junction held 18 bases outside the gene matches. Germline CDR1 reads MNHNY; CDR2 reads SVGAGI (reference sequence). Here the CDR3 DNA reads TGTGCCAGCAGCCCCCTCGGGCGATATGGGACAGGGGGGCGCAATCAGCCCCAGCATTTT. This sequence encodes CASSPLGRYGTGGRNQPQHF.

This chain joins TRBV20-1 and TRBJ2-1, with 12 bases matching TRBD2. The CDR3 has 17 amino acids. V lost 3 bases and J lost 0; bases outside the gene matches: 6. The germline V gene has CDR1 DFQATT and CDR2 SNEGSKA (reference sequence). In DNA, the CDR3 is TGCAGTGCTAGTCGGCTAGCGGGAGGGCGCTCCTACAATGAGCAGTTCTTC. Translating gives CSASRLAGGRSYNEQFF.

This clone occurred a few times. The chain employs TRBV2 and TRBJ2-2, with D possibly matching TRBD2 (6 bases). The V end lost 6 bases, the J end lost 4 bases, and 15 bases lay between the germline ends. CDR3 length: 15 amino acids. The germline V gene encodes CDR1 SNHLY and CDR2 FYNNEI. The CDR3 bases are TGTGCCAGCAGAGAGCCCAGGGAGGCCACCGGGGAGCTGTTTTTT. Amino acid sequence: CASREPREATGELFF.

The chain is built from TRBV28 and TRBJ2-7; no clear D gene. Germline-derived CDR1 and CDR2 are MDHEN and SYDVKM. There are 15 residues in the CDR3. The ends were cut back, 3 bases at V and 1 base at J, with 13 bases in the middle. DNA of the CDR3: TGTGCCAGCAGTTTTGGGCTCCGAGCTTCCTACGAGCAGTACTTC. Translated, it gives CASSFGLRASYEQYF.

This chain connects TRBV5-5 to TRBJ2-6; D is possibly TRBD2 (5 bases). Looked up from germline, CDR1 is SGHKS and CDR2 is YYEKEE (reference sequence). This CDR3 contains 15 residues. V lost 5 bases, J lost 2 bases, and 11 bases lay in between. The CDR3 region is CASSSSHAGANVLTF. As DNA, the CDR3 is TGTGCCAGCAGTTCTAGCCACGCTGGGGCCAACGTCCTGACTTTC.

The V call is TRBV30, the J call TRBJ2-7; tentative D call: TRBD2 (5 bases). The germline V gene encodes CDR1 GTSNPN and CDR2 SVGIG (reference sequence). There are 13 residues in the CDR3. The germline V and J ends were trimmed by 0 bases and 4 bases, with 10 bases remaining between them. The CDR3 here is CAWSVTRYYEQYF. CDR3 nucleotides: TGTGCCTGGAGTGTTACTAGATATTACGAGCAGTACTTC.

The chain joins TRBV7-3 to TRBJ2-3, with TRBD2 identical over 8 bases. The CDR3 spans 15 residues. V lost 5 bases to trimming and J lost 3 bases; unmatched junction nucleotides: 7. Germline V gene lookup returns CDR1 SGHTA and CDR2 FQGTGA. As DNA, the CDR3 is TGTGCCAGCAGCCTTAGCGGGGAGGTGACAGATACGCAGTATTTT. As protein: CASSLSGEVTDTQYF.

This chain joins TRBV19 and TRBJ1-4; D not resolved. V gave up 3 bases and J gave up 8 bases, with 13 bases separating them. This CDR3 comprises 14 residues. Germline lookup yields CDR1 LNHDA and CDR2 SQIVND (reference sequence). The CDR3 DNA is TGTGCCAGTAGTATTGGGAGGCTCCGCGAAAAACTGTTTTTT. Its protein product is CASSIGRLREKLFF.

This chain joins TRBV5-1 and TRBJ2-5; 8 bases agree with TRBD1. The V gene's germline CDR1 is SGHRS and CDR2 YFSETQ. The V segment lost 5 bases and the J segment 5 bases; nucleotides outside the gene matches: 11. The CDR3 has 15 amino acids. As DNA, the CDR3 is TGCGCCAGCAGACCTACAGGGGGAGCAAGCGAGACCCAGTACTTC. Its protein product is CASRPTGGASETQYF.

The V call is TRBV27, the J call TRBJ1-2; a possible D gene is TRBD1 (5 bases). The V end lost 4 bases, the J end lost 4 bases, and 10 bases lay between the germline ends. Germline V gene lookup returns CDR1 MNHEY and CDR2 SMNVEV (reference sequence). The CDR3 consists of 13 residues. CDR3: CASSSNQGYGYTF. The DNA for the CDR3 is TGTGCCAGCAGTTCTAACCAGGGCTATGGCTACACCTTC.

The chain joins TRBV5-5 to TRBJ1-2; D unclear. This CDR3 has 14 amino acids. V was shortened by 0 bases and J by 4 bases, with 10 bases between the two germline ends. Germline lookup yields CDR1 SGHKS and CDR2 YYEKEE (reference sequence). The CDR3 is CASSLAPSFYGYTF. In nucleotides, the CDR3 is TGTGCCAGCAGCTTGGCTCCCTCTTTCTATGGCTACACCTTC.

The sample holds one count of this clone. The V and J genes are TRBV28 and TRBJ2-1, with a possible D match to TRBD1 (6 bases). V lost 6 bases, J lost 8 bases, and 17 bases lay in between. This CDR3 has 14 residues. The germline CDR1 and CDR2 sequences are MDHEN and SYDVKM. CDR3 sequence: CASSPTGGGDEQFF. In nucleotides, the CDR3 is TGTGCCAGCAGCCCGACAGGAGGAGGAGATGAGCAGTTCTTC.

Concerning this clone: This specimen includes other DNA sequences encoding the same CDR3. V usage is TRBV18 and J usage is TRBJ2-7; possible D gene TRBD1, 6 bases. The V end lost 2 bases, the J end lost 4 bases, and 9 bases lay between the germline ends. The length of the CDR3 is 13 residues. Germline V gives CDR1 KGHSH, CDR2 LQKENI. As DNA, the CDR3 is TGTGCCAGCTCACCAGGGGGCAGGTACGAGCAGTACTTC. Translated: CASSPGGRYEQYF. Full variable domain (missing parts from reference TRBV18 and TRBJ2-7): NAGVMQNPRHLVRRRGQEARLRCSPMKGHSHVYWYRQLPEEGLKFMVYLQKENIIDESGMPKERFSAEFPKEGPSILRIQQVVRGDSAAYFCASSPGGRYEQYFGPGTRLTVT.

The genes are TRBV5-1 and TRBJ2-7, with D uncertain. The V gene lost 4 bases and the J gene lost 3 bases, with 11 bases spanning the gap. CDR1 is SGHRS and CDR2 is YFSETQ in the germline V gene. This CDR3 contains 13 residues. The CDR3 sequence: CASSPEADYEQYF. CDR3 coding DNA: TGCGCCAGCAGCCCCGAGGCCGACTACGAGCAGTACTTC. Full variable domain (outside the CDR3, taken from reference TRBV5-1 and TRBJ2-7): KAGVTQTPRYLIKTRGQQVTLSCSPISGHRSVSWYQQTPGQGLQFLFEYFSETQRNKGNFPGRFSGRQFSNSRSEMNVSTLELGDSALYLCASSPEADYEQYFGPGTRLTVT.

The J gene is TRBJ2-5, the V gene TRBV5-6, with 8 bases that match TRBD1. This CDR3 is built from 14 residues. V was pared by 3 bases and J by 5 bases, with 6 bases of the junction left unmatched. The germline V gene has CDR1 SGHDT and CDR2 YYEEEE. The CDR3 sequence is CASSSPGGRETQYF. As DNA, the CDR3 is TGTGCCAGCAGCTCGCCAGGGGGCCGGGAGACCCAGTACTTC.